This record looks at one T cell receptor (beta chain) sequence and its context. These data come from a study of blood T cell repertoires in COVID-19. Clones were sequenced by immunoSEQ multiplex PCR, and TCRdb holds only the in-frame ones, with some missing. Of 270,000 or so clones listed, roughly 93% are singletons. The ends were cut back, 0 bases at V and 1 base at J, with 11 bases in the middle. This CDR3 contains 16 residues. The germline V gene encodes CDR1 LNHNV and CDR2 YYDKDF (reference sequence). The genes are TRBV15 and TRBJ2-3, with a tentative D call TRBD2 (5 bases). The sequence derives from a woman aged 40 to 55 with acute COVID-19. Sequencing input: PBMCs or T cells enriched from blood (not recorded which). The CDR3 sequence is CATSRDVVGGTDTQYF. Here the CDR3 DNA reads TGTGCCACCAGCAGAGACGTAGTGGGAGGCACAGATACGCAGTATTTT.